One and the same sample provided the 32 T cell receptor beta chains below, sequenced in a study of cytomegalovirus exposure and HLA in healthy donors (dated by TCRdb to about 2017). Libraries were built with the immunoSEQ multiplex PCR assay. For the multiplex PCR, a mixture combining 60 forward primers for TCR Vbeta segments and 13 reverse primers for TCR Jbeta segments was used. TCRdb's version of the immuneACCESS table is confined to in-frame rearrangements and falls short of the full clone set. An unresolved V gene accounts for under half of the shortfall where checked; the remainder is of unknown origin. Recorded for this sample are over 95,000 clones; about 70% of them occurred a single time. The biggest ten clones account for 9% to 15% of the sample. The sequencing sample was made of PBMCs. The receptors come from a woman between 40 and 55 years old in good health and CMV-seropositive.

This clone has more than one count but fewer than ten. The chain links TRBV4-1 to TRBJ1-1, with D uncertain. V dropped 4 bases and J dropped 2 bases, with 11 bases sitting between them. Germline V gene data show CDR1 as MGHRA and CDR2 as YSYEKL. The CDR3 has 14 residues. In DNA, the CDR3 is TGCGCCAGCAGCCCCCACCTCTACAACACTGAAGCTTTCTTT. Encoded protein: CASSPHLYNTEAFF.

This clone was observed a few times. At one of its ends the junction is not consistent with the germline gene, which may arise from a read error. The rearrangement joins TRBV13 to TRBJ1-6, with a possible D match to TRBD1 (5 bases). CDR3 length: 16 residues. Germline values: CDR1 PRHDT, CDR2 FYEKMQ (reference sequence). CDR3 in amino acids: CASSLGTPRWNSPLHF. The CDR3 region has the DNA TGTGCCAGCAGCCTAGGGACCCCCAGGTGGAATTCACCCCTCCACTTT. The whole variable domain, filled in from reference TRBV13 and TRBJ1-6, reads AAGVIQSPRHLIKEKRETATLKCYPIPRHDTVYWYQQGPGQDPQFLISFYEKMQSDKGSIPDRFSAQQFSDYHSELNMSSLELGDSALYFCASSLGTPRWNSPLHFGNGTRLTVT.

This chain connects TRBV4-1 to TRBJ2-1; maybe TRBD2 (5 bases). CDR1 and CDR2 from the germline V gene are MGHRA and YSYEKL. Deletions cut 0 bases from V and 12 bases from J, with 18 bases between. This CDR3 spans 15 amino acids. For the CDR3, the DNA is TGCGCCAGCAGCCAAGATTGGGATACTAGATTTGCGCAGTTCTTC. This gives the protein CASSQDWDTRFAQFF.

The sample holds one count of this clone. In DNA form, the CDR3 reads TGTGCCAGCAGCTTGAGGAGTTATCTAGGTGAAGCTTTCTTT. Translated: CASSLRSYLGEAFF. The V and J genes are TRBV5-4 and TRBJ1-1; D gene unclear. The CDR3 length is 14 residues. Trimming pared 1 base from V and 7 bases from J, leaving 14 bases between. CDR1 is SGHNT and CDR2 is YYREEE in the germline V gene (reference sequence).

This clone has a handful of counts. The V and J genes are TRBV10-3 and TRBJ1-2; D gene uncertain. CDR1 ENHRY and CDR2 SYGVKD come from the germline V gene. CDR3 size: 15 residues. Trimming pared 0 bases from V and 1 base from J, leaving 9 bases between. For the CDR3, the DNA is TGTGCCATCAGTGAGTCGCACGGGAATAACTATGGCTACACCTTC. Translated: CAISESHGNNYGYTF.

The V call is TRBV6-5, the J call TRBJ2-5; tentatively, D is TRBD1 (6 bases). Germline V gene lookup returns CDR1 MNHEY and CDR2 SVGAGI. V lost 0 bases and J lost 11, with 16 bases in between. CDR3 length: 14 residues. The CDR3 is CASSYSRPRGFQYF. CDR3 nucleotides: TGTGCCAGCAGTTACTCGAGACCAAGGGGGTTTCAGTACTTC.

The sample holds a few counts of this clone. The chain is built from TRBV5-6 and TRBJ1-4; perhaps TRBD1 as D (5 bases). Germline-derived CDR1 and CDR2 are SGHDT and YYEEEE. CDR3 length: 17 residues. The V gene lost 4 bases and the J gene lost 3 bases, with 19 bases spanning the gap. The CDR3: CASSGTGVRSANEKLFF. The CDR3, as DNA: TGTGCCAGCAGCGGGACTGGGGTTAGGTCAGCTAATGAAAAACTGTTTTTT.

The table lists this clone with a count of one. The J gene is TRBJ1-3, the V gene TRBV5-4; D possibly corresponds to TRBD1 (5 bases). Germline values: CDR1 SGHNT, CDR2 YYREEE (reference sequence). V lost 4 bases and J lost 0, with 11 bases in between. The CDR3 loop spans 15 amino acids. CDR3 in amino acids: CASSASGGSGNTIYF. Here the CDR3 DNA reads TGTGCCAGCAGCGCTTCGGGGGGCTCTGGAAACACCATATATTTT.

The chain employs TRBV9 and TRBJ2-4; no reliable D call. The CDR3 totals 15 residues. Germline values: CDR1 SGDLS, CDR2 YYNGEE. V gave up 2 bases and J gave up 0 bases, with 9 bases separating them. DNA of the CDR3: TGTGCCAGCAGCGTTACCGGTACAGCCAAAAACATTCAGTACTTC. This translates into CASSVTGTAKNIQYF.

The gene calls are TRBV2 and TRBJ2-7; 9 bases are shared with TRBD2. With 3 bases clipped from V and 1 base from J, the junction kept 13 bases outside the gene matches. CDR3 size: 18 residues. CDR1 SNHLY and CDR2 FYNNEI come from the germline V gene. In DNA, the CDR3 is TGTGCCAGCAGTGAGCCGACGGGAGCGGGGGGCTATTCCTACGAGCAGTACTTC. It yields the protein CASSEPTGAGGYSYEQYF.

J is TRBJ2-7 and V is TRBV9; D might be TRBD1 (6 bases). The germline CDR1 and CDR2 sequences are SGDLS and YYNGEE. This CDR3 has 13 residues. V gave up 0 bases and J gave up 7 bases, with 11 bases separating them. CDR3 in DNA: TGTGCCAGCAGCGTAGCTGGGGGCGGGGAGCAGTACTTC. This encodes CASSVAGGGEQYF.

The chain recombines TRBV2 with TRBJ2-5; 7 positions agree with TRBD1. Germline values: CDR1 SNHLY, CDR2 FYNNEI. The CDR3 has 15 residues. Germline trimming cut 1 base from V and 2 bases from J; bases unmatched to any gene: 4. The CDR3 DNA is TGTGCCAGCAGTGAAGGAGGGACAGTTCAAGAGACCCAGTACTTC. This codes for CASSEGGTVQETQYF.

J is TRBJ1-1 and V is TRBV5-1; D gene ambiguous. Germline CDR1 SGHRS, CDR2 YFSETQ. The CDR3 extends over 14 amino acids. V was shortened by 1 base and J by 2 bases, with 9 bases between the two germline ends. The CDR3 nucleotides are TGCGCCAGCAGCTTGAACTCAATCAACACTGAAGCTTTCTTT. It translates to CASSLNSINTEAFF.

The rearrangement joins TRBV5-1 to TRBJ2-2; 13 bases map to TRBD2. CDR3 size: 16 residues. Trimming removed 0 bases from V and 7 bases from J; junction bases left unmatched: 3. Germline V gene lookup returns CDR1 SGHRS and CDR2 YFSETQ. The DNA of the CDR3 is TGCGCCAGCAGCTTGGGGACTAGCGGGGGTGTCGGGGAGCTGTTTTTT. Its translation is CASSLGTSGGVGELFF. Filled out from reference TRBV5-1 and TRBJ2-2, the complete variable domain reads KAGVTQTPRYLIKTRGQQVTLSCSPISGHRSVSWYQQTPGQGLQFLFEYFSETQRNKGNFPGRFSGRQFSNSRSEMNVSTLELGDSALYLCASSLGTSGGVGELFFGEGSRLTVL.

This clone has just one count. The DNA for the CDR3 is TGCGCCAGCAGAACTAGCGGGGGTAGCGGGGAGCTGTTTTTT. Translating gives CASRTSGGSGELFF. The rearrangement uses TRBV10-2 and TRBJ2-2; 11 nucleotides align to TRBD2. CDR3 length: 14 residues. Germline V gene data show CDR1 as WSHSY and CDR2 as SAAADI. V was clipped by 6 bases and J by 7 bases; unmatched bases: 4.

This sequence joins TRBV30 and TRBJ1-2; 7 bases line up with TRBD1. The trim removed 3 bases at V and 8 bases at J, leaving 9 bases unmatched. Germline V CDR1 and CDR2: GTSNPN, SVGIG (reference sequence). The CDR3 has 13 amino acids. CDR3 DNA sequence: TGTGCCTGGAGCCCCGGACAGGCCCGGGGCTACACCTTC. Translation: CAWSPGQARGYTF.

V is TRBV7-9 and J is TRBJ2-7; 10 nucleotides match TRBD1. The germline V gene encodes CDR1 SEHNR and CDR2 FQNEAQ (reference sequence). This CDR3 is 14 amino acids long. Trimming at V came to 5 bases and at J to 3 bases, leaving 4 bases not matched to a gene. CDR3: CASSGWTGGYEQYF. The CDR3 nucleotides are TGTGCCAGCAGCGGCTGGACAGGGGGCTACGAGCAGTACTTC.

Concerning this clone itself: This sample includes further DNA sequences coding for the same CDR3. The chain combines TRBV14 with TRBJ1-4; D gene ambiguous. V lost 0 bases and J lost 10, with 6 bases in between. CDR1 is SGHDN and CDR2 is FVKESK in the germline V gene. The CDR3 is 12 residues long. CDR3 sequence reads: CASSQEEGKLFF. The CDR3 DNA reads TGTGCCAGCAGCCAAGAGGAGGGAAAACTGTTTTTT.

The CDR3 region is CASSPLGQGVFEQYF. The CDR3, as DNA: TGTGCCAGCAGTCCCCTCGGACAGGGGGTCTTCGAGCAGTACTTC. This rearrangement joins TRBV27 to TRBJ2-7; 10 nucleotides match TRBD1. The J segment lost 6 bases and the V segment lost 5 bases, leaving 10 bases of the junction unmatched. This CDR3 is 15 amino acids long. The V gene's germline CDR1 is MNHEY and CDR2 SMNVEV (reference sequence).

This chain uses TRBV27 with TRBJ1-1; the D gene is possibly TRBD1 (6 bases). Germline CDR1 and CDR2: MNHEY and SMNVEV (reference sequence). Trimming removed 4 bases from V and 11 bases from J, with 17 bases in between. This CDR3 has 13 residues. CDR3 DNA: TGTGCCAGCAGTTCACGGACAGCCCACGTGGCTTTCTTT. Protein sequence: CASSSRTAHVAFF.

CDR3 protein: CAISDTPQGYGYTF. The CDR3 DNA reads TGTGCCATCAGTGACACTCCGCAGGGCTATGGCTACACCTTC. This chain joins TRBV10-3 and TRBJ1-2, with a possible D match to TRBD1 (5 bases). Germline CDR1 reads ENHRY; CDR2 reads SYGVKD. The CDR3 totals 14 residues. V was trimmed by 3 bases and J by 4 bases, leaving 12 bases between them.

The chain is built from TRBV10-1 and TRBJ2-5; 7 nucleotides match TRBD1. The CDR3 spans 15 residues. Germline V gene sequence: CDR1 WNHNN, CDR2 SYGVQD (reference sequence). Unmatched junction bases numbered 9, after V lost 6 bases and J lost 2 bases. CDR3 nucleotide sequence: TGCGCCAGCAGCAAAGGGGACAGTGGGCAAGAGACCCAGTACTTC. It yields the protein CASSKGDSGQETQYF.

The chain couples TRBV5-1 to TRBJ1-1; D possibly corresponds to TRBD1 (5 bases). This CDR3 region has 16 residues. Trimming stripped 3 bases from V and 0 bases from J, with 15 bases between. In germline, CDR1 is SGHRS, CDR2 YFSETQ. CDR3 DNA sequence: TGCGCCAGCAGCTCCGGGGGGTACGTTATGAACACTGAAGCTTTCTTT. Its translation: CASSSGGYVMNTEAFF.

This chain uses TRBV2 with TRBJ1-3, with 8 bases identical to TRBD1. Germline CDR1 and CDR2: SNHLY and FYNNEI. The CDR3 sequence is 16 residues long. V was pared by 5 bases and J by 0 bases, with 6 bases of the junction left unmatched. CDR3 in amino acids: CASSQGQASSGNTIYF. Written as DNA, the CDR3 is TGTGCCAGCAGTCAGGGACAGGCGAGCTCTGGAAACACCATATATTTT. Full variable domain (rest looked up from reference TRBV2 and TRBJ1-3): EPEVTQTPSHQVTQMGQEVILRCVPISNHLYFYWYRQILGQKVEFLVSFYNNEISEKSEIFDDQFSVERPDGSNFTLKIRSTKLEDSAMYFCASSQGQASSGNTIYFGEGSWLTVV.

The chain employs TRBV11-2 and TRBJ2-1; TRBD2 matches 10 bases. Germline V gene lookup returns CDR1 SGHAT and CDR2 FQNNGV. Unmatched junction bases numbered 12, after V lost 6 bases and J lost 10 bases. The length of the CDR3 is 15 residues. This CDR3 is CASRPPGLASQEQFF. In DNA form, the CDR3 reads TGTGCCAGCAGACCTCCGGGACTAGCGAGTCAGGAGCAGTTCTTC.

This clone showed up just a few times. The chain couples TRBV6-6 to TRBJ1-1; D may be TRBD1 (5 bases). Germline CDR1 is MNHNY and CDR2 is SVGAGI (reference sequence). Trimming shortened V by 5 bases and J by 7 bases, and 11 bases separated the two germline ends. The CDR3 loop spans 12 amino acids. CDR3 region: CASSQRQIEAFF. The CDR3 region has the DNA TGTGCCAGCAGTCAAAGACAGATTGAAGCTTTCTTT.

The V call is TRBV4-1, the J call TRBJ2-7; D ambiguous. V lost 0 bases and J 2 bases, leaving 11 bases between the germline ends. CDR3 length: 15 residues. The germline V gene has CDR1 MGHRA and CDR2 YSYEKL. The CDR3 coding sequence is TGCGCCAGCAGCCAAGATCGGGTCGGAACCTACGAGCAGTACTTC. This gives the protein CASSQDRVGTYEQYF.

J is TRBJ2-7 and V is TRBV28; D is perhaps TRBD1 (5 bases). Trimming left V 3 bases short and J 2 bases short, with 8 bases between. There are 13 residues in the CDR3. Germline assignment: CDR1 MDHEN and CDR2 SYDVKM. CDR3 amino acids: CASSLTVTYEQYF. CDR3 sequence (DNA): TGTGCCAGCAGTTTGACAGTTACCTACGAGCAGTACTTC.

The chain combines TRBV7-9 with TRBJ2-1; 8 bases fit TRBD1. Unmatched junction bases numbered 8, after V lost 1 base and J lost 6 bases. The germline gives CDR1 SEHNR, CDR2 FQNEAQ (reference sequence). The CDR3 is 16 residues long. The chain's CDR3 is CASSLGAGTGGNEQFF. In DNA, the CDR3 is TGTGCCAGCAGCTTAGGAGCCGGGACAGGAGGCAATGAGCAGTTCTTC.

The chain couples TRBV18 to TRBJ1-1; D not resolved. This CDR3 is built from 16 residues. With 0 bases removed from V and 1 base from J, the gap between germline ends came to 12 bases. CDR1 is KGHSH, CDR2 LQKENI, per germline. CDR3 region: CASSPPGRGRNTEAFF. CDR3 sequence (DNA): TGTGCCAGCTCACCACCGGGTCGGGGTAGGAACACTGAAGCTTTCTTT.

The chain joins TRBV4-1 to TRBJ2-1; D is possibly TRBD2 (7 bases). The V gene lost 2 bases and the J gene lost 4 bases, with 15 bases spanning the gap. This CDR3 is 16 amino acids long. From germline, CDR1 is MGHRA and CDR2 YSYEKL. In DNA, the CDR3 is TGCGCCAGCAGCCAAAAGGGGGGGCGGTTATACAATGAGCAGTTCTTC. Translating it yields CASSQKGGRLYNEQFF.

The V call is TRBV10-3, the J call TRBJ2-7, with 11 positions matching TRBD1. CDR1 is ENHRY and CDR2 is SYGVKD in the germline V gene. The CDR3 has 15 amino acids. V gave up 2 bases and J gave up 4 bases; unmatched junction bases: 4. The DNA for the CDR3 is TGTGCCATCAGTGAGGGGGGACAGGGGGGATACGAGCAGTACTTC. Its protein product is CAISEGGQGGYEQYF.